This TCR beta chain was identified in a study of cytomegalovirus exposure and HLA in healthy donors. The PCR used 60 Vbeta and 13 Jbeta primers. Authors' processing steps: The authors later counted 70 million to 85 million unique TCR beta chains, around 9.9 million of them shared. TCRdb's copy holds only in-frame clones and misses some; the assay was immunoSEQ multiplex PCR. That table gives V, J and clone size, and the DNA gave D and trimming. Of roughly 120,000 clones in the sample, 79% were seen once. J lost 2 bases, V lost 4 bases, and 7 bases had no gene match. The CDR3 is 15 residues long. Germline V gene lookup returns CDR1 SGHNT and CDR2 YYREEE (reference sequence).

The origin of this receptor is a man younger than 40 in good health and CMV-seropositive. The sequencing sample was made of PBMCs. The chain employs TRBV5-4 and TRBJ2-7, with 9 bases fitting TRBD1. CDR3 loop: CASSDLGQGPYEQYF. The DNA for the CDR3 is TGTGCCAGCAGCGATCTGGGACAGGGACCCTACGAGCAGTACTTC.